The next 27 T cell receptor beta chains were all read from a single sample in a study of T-cell memory formation after mild COVID-19. TCRdb used MiXCR to reprocess the 5' RACE reads, holding one entry per CDR3 protein. The data hold 550,000 to 700,000 distinct CDR3 sequences, with approximately 19% observed a single time. Sample: PBMCs or a T cell subset sorted from them (not recorded which). The receptors were sampled from an adult woman who had mild COVID-19 (a few samples of this study predate the infection). Cell type and time point are not known.

This clonotype has just a few counts. The chain links TRBV6-6 to TRBJ1-4; D uncertain. V lost 5 bases and J 0 bases, leaving 7 bases between the germline ends. CDR3 length: 14 residues. CDR1 is MNHNY and CDR2 is SVGAGI in the germline V gene (reference sequence). CDR3 protein: CASSDIATNEKLFF. The CDR3 DNA reads as TGTGCCAGCAGTGATATTGCAACTAATGAAAAACTGTTTTTT.

The V gene is TRBV4-2, the J gene TRBJ2-3; 9 bases match TRBD1. CDR3 length: 17 amino acids. Trimming cost V 3 bases and J 3 bases; bases outside gene matches: 10. Germline CDR1 and CDR2: LGHNA and YNFKEQ. The CDR3 coding sequence is TGTGCCAGCAGCCAGACCGGGACAGGGAGTAATACAGATACGCAGTATTTT. Amino acids: CASSQTGTGSNTDTQYF.

Only a few counts were recorded for this clonotype. The chain uses TRBV5-1 and TRBJ1-2; no clear D gene. The CDR3 has 14 residues. The germline V and J ends were trimmed by 1 base and 1 base, with 8 bases remaining between them. CDR1 is SGHRS and CDR2 is YFSETQ in the germline V gene. The CDR3 DNA follows: TGCGCCAGCAGCTTGACAACTCGTAACTATGGCTACACCTTC. This gives the protein CASSLTTRNYGYTF.

This clonotype was detected a few times. The chain couples TRBV2 to TRBJ1-2; tentative D call: TRBD1 (5 bases). Trimming pared 2 bases from V and 6 bases from J, leaving 16 bases between. Germline assignment: CDR1 SNHLY and CDR2 FYNNEI. This CDR3 is built from 15 residues. CDR3 region: CASSESYPGRDGYTF. The CDR3 DNA reads as TGTGCCAGCAGTGAATCTTACCCAGGGAGGGATGGCTACACCTTC.

The chain employs TRBV7-3 and TRBJ2-2; 9 nucleotides align to TRBD2. V dropped 3 bases and J dropped 1; count of bases not matched to a gene: 3. The germline CDR1 and CDR2 sequences are SGHTA and FQGTGA. This CDR3 contains 16 residues. The CDR3 coding sequence is TGTGCCAGCAGCTTTTCAGCGGGAGGGAACACCGGGGAGCTGTTTTTT. It translates to CASSFSAGGNTGELFF.

This clonotype was seen a handful of times. This sequence joins TRBV18 and TRBJ1-1, with a tentative D call TRBD1 (5 bases). V was trimmed by 4 bases and J by 0 bases, leaving 12 bases between them. This CDR3 comprises 15 residues. Germline values: CDR1 KGHSH, CDR2 LQKENI. The DNA of the CDR3 is TGTGCCAGCTCACGGGACCAAAAGATGAACACTGAAGCTTTCTTT. Protein product: CASSRDQKMNTEAFF.

V usage is TRBV6-6 and J usage is TRBJ1-3; 7 bases line up with TRBD1. V lost 2 bases and J lost 0; bases outside the gene matches: 4. The CDR3 length is 16 residues. Germline CDR1 MNHNY, CDR2 SVGAGI (reference sequence). In DNA, the CDR3 is TGTGCCAGCAGTTACCAACAGGGGAGCTCTGGAAACACCATATATTTT. It codes for CASSYQQGSSGNTIYF.

The chain is built from TRBV5-1 and TRBJ2-7, with 8 bases identical to TRBD1. The V segment lost 0 bases and the J segment 3 bases; nucleotides outside the gene matches: 5. The CDR3 covers 15 residues. Germline V gene data show CDR1 as SGHRS and CDR2 as YFSETQ. The CDR3 loop reads CASSLGQGPLYEQYF. The CDR3 coding sequence is TGCGCCAGCAGCTTGGGACAGGGGCCCCTCTACGAGCAGTACTTC. The whole variable domain, remainder taken from reference TRBV5-1 and TRBJ2-7, is KAGVTQTPRYLIKTRGQQVTLSCSPISGHRSVSWYQQTPGQGLQFLFEYFSETQRNKGNFPGRFSGRQFSNSRSEMNVSTLELGDSALYLCASSLGQGPLYEQYFGPGTRLTVT.

The CDR3 region has the DNA TGTGCCACCAGTGATTTTAGGGACAACTCCTACGAGCAGTACTTC. It yields the protein CATSDFRDNSYEQYF. The rearrangement uses TRBV24-1 and TRBJ2-7, with D perhaps matching TRBD1 (6 bases). This CDR3 has 15 residues. Deletions cut 1 base from V and 0 bases from J, with 9 bases between. CDR1 is KGHDR and CDR2 is SFDVKD in the germline V gene.

The V gene is TRBV7-9, the J gene TRBJ1-1; 7 bases fit TRBD1. This CDR3 comprises 15 residues. V trimming: 5 bases; J trimming: 1 base; junction bases outside the gene matches: 7. Looked up from germline, CDR1 is SEHNR and CDR2 is FQNEAQ (reference sequence). Written as DNA, the CDR3 is TGTGCCAGCAGCACCCGGACAGGTTCGAACACTGAAGCTTTCTTT. Amino acids: CASSTRTGSNTEAFF.

This clonotype was counted ten times or more. The chain combines TRBV20-1 with TRBJ2-7, with TRBD2 identical over 12 bases. Germline lookup yields CDR1 DFQATT and CDR2 SNEGSKA (reference sequence). Trimming took 3 bases from V and 3 from J; bases not matched to a gene: 0. The CDR3 extends over 13 amino acids. In DNA form, the CDR3 reads TGCAGTGCTAGGACTAGCGGGAGCTACGAGCAGTACTTC. Its translation: CSARTSGSYEQYF.

The chain joins TRBV24-1 to TRBJ2-7; D unresolved. V was cut by 3 bases and J by 0 bases, with 5 bases left in between. This CDR3 spans 13 amino acids. The germline CDR1 and CDR2 sequences are KGHDR and SFDVKD. Here the CDR3 DNA reads TGTGCCACCAGTGATGAAAGCTCCTACGAGCAGTACTTC. Protein product: CATSDESSYEQYF.

V is TRBV5-6 and J is TRBJ2-5; possible D gene TRBD2, 5 bases. This CDR3 contains 17 residues. Germline V gives CDR1 SGHDT, CDR2 YYEEEE. The V and J ends lost 4 bases and 2 bases respectively, with 21 bases between them. This CDR3 is CASSPRRGLWGQETQYF. The DNA of the CDR3 is TGTGCCAGCAGCCCCCGGCGAGGACTGTGGGGACAAGAGACCCAGTACTTC.

In this sample, this clonotype turned up a few times. This chain uses TRBV12-3 or TRBV12-4 with TRBJ1-2; 9 bases fit TRBD1. The CDR3 loop spans 20 amino acids. After removal of 5 bases from V and 4 bases from J, the junction contained 23 bases not matched to a gene. The CDR3 DNA reads TGTGCCAGCAGTAGACACCCGGGACAGGGTGTTGAGGGATATGGCTATGGCTACACCTTC. It specifies CASSRHPGQGVEGYGYGYTF.

V is TRBV5-1 and J is TRBJ2-3; no reliable D call. Per germline, CDR1 SGHRS and CDR2 YFSETQ. This CDR3 is built from 15 residues. Deletions cut 0 bases from V and 0 bases from J, with 8 bases between. CDR3 residues: CASSLAQASTDTQYF. For the CDR3, the DNA is TGCGCCAGCAGCTTGGCCCAGGCCAGCACAGATACGCAGTATTTT.

V gene TRBV5-4 combines with J gene TRBJ2-7; D is perhaps TRBD1 or TRBD2 (5 bases each). Germline V gene sequence: CDR1 SGHNT, CDR2 YYREEE (reference sequence). The CDR3 covers 13 residues. V lost 4 bases and J 6 bases, leaving 14 bases between the germline ends. The CDR3 protein is CASSHVSGGEQYF. The CDR3 nucleotides are TGTGCCAGCAGCCACGTCTCTGGGGGCGAGCAGTACTTC.

In this sample, this clonotype turned up a few times. The genes are TRBV12-3 or TRBV12-4 and TRBJ1-2; unclear D gene. This CDR3 has 14 residues. Trimming cost V 3 bases and J 1 base, with 9 bases left between them. CDR3 DNA sequence: TGTGCCAGCAGTTTTGGCTCGGGTAACTATGGCTACACCTTC. Amino acids: CASSFGSGNYGYTF.

This clonotype was recorded only once. J is TRBJ1-2 and V is TRBV4-1, with D maybe TRBD1 (6 bases). The germline V gene has CDR1 MGHRA and CDR2 YSYEKL. V lost 3 bases to trimming and J lost 4 bases, with 12 bases between them. CDR3 length: 14 amino acids. CDR3 region: CASSQEDRIYGYTF. The DNA for the CDR3 is TGCGCCAGCAGCCAGGAAGACAGGATCTATGGCTACACCTTC.

Here the CDR3 DNA reads TGTGCCACCAGCAGTGGAACCACTGAAGCTTTCTTT. Protein sequence: CATSSGTTEAFF. The chain employs TRBV24-1 and TRBJ1-1; D is undetermined. This CDR3 is built from 12 residues. Germline-derived CDR1 and CDR2 are KGHDR and SFDVKD. V was cut by 7 bases and J by 4 bases, with 9 bases left in between.

The chain carries TRBV5-1 and TRBJ2-5; D might be TRBD2 (5 bases). There are 14 residues in the CDR3. Trimming stripped 1 base from V and 5 bases from J, with 12 bases between. The germline CDR1 and CDR2 sequences are SGHRS and YFSETQ. Here the CDR3 reads CASSLSGIGETQYF. The CDR3 DNA is TGCGCCAGCAGCTTGTCGGGGATCGGGGAGACCCAGTACTTC.

This sequence joins TRBV12-3 or TRBV12-4 and TRBJ2-7, with D possibly matching TRBD2 (5 bases). The CDR3 sequence is 15 residues long. Trimming removed 11 bases from V and 2 bases from J, with 22 bases in between. The CDR3 sequence is CAGKRTGFLPYEQYF. In nucleotides, the CDR3 is TGTGCCGGCAAAAGGACGGGGTTTCTCCCCTACGAGCAGTACTTC.

This clonotype has a handful of counts. This sequence joins TRBV5-1 and TRBJ2-1; TRBD2 matches 8 bases. V lost 0 bases to trimming and J lost 5 bases; unmatched junction nucleotides: 7. Germline V gene lookup returns CDR1 SGHRS and CDR2 YFSETQ. The CDR3 length is 16 residues. In DNA form, the CDR3 reads TGCGCCAGCAGCTTGGCCGGACGGGGGGGAAACAATGAGCAGTTCTTC. Its translation is CASSLAGRGGNNEQFF.

V and J are TRBV19 and TRBJ1-4; 9 bases are shared with TRBD1. The V segment lost 8 bases and the J segment 7 bases; nucleotides outside the gene matches: 8. Germline CDR1 is LNHDA and CDR2 is SQIVND (reference sequence). The CDR3 runs 14 residues. CDR3 region: CASGGQGRSEKLFF. In DNA form, the CDR3 reads TGTGCCAGTGGGGGACAGGGAAGATCTGAAAAACTGTTTTTT. Looking up the rest from reference TRBV19 and TRBJ1-4 gives the full variable domain: DGGITQSPKYLFRKEGQNVTLSCEQNLNHDAMYWYRQDPGQGLRLIYYSQIVNDFQKGDIAEGYSVSREKKESFPLTVTSAQKNPTAFYLCASGGQGRSEKLFFGSGTQLSVL.

This clonotype was recorded a few times. The chain uses TRBV29-1 and TRBJ1-2; D unclear. The CDR3 is 11 residues long. V was pared by 6 bases and J by 2 bases, with 7 bases between. Germline V gene data show CDR1 as SQVTM and CDR2 as ANQGSEA. The CDR3 loop is CSVADNYGYTF. The DNA of the CDR3 is TGCAGCGTCGCCGACAACTATGGCTACACCTTC.

The genes are TRBV4-1 and TRBJ2-2; the D call may be TRBD1 or TRBD2 (5 bases each). CDR1 is MGHRA, CDR2 YSYEKL, per germline. This CDR3 is built from 15 residues. V lost 4 bases to trimming and J lost 2 bases, with 11 bases between them. CDR3 protein: CASSRWDRNTGELFF. In nucleotides, the CDR3 is TGCGCCAGCAGCCGCTGGGACCGTAACACCGGGGAGCTGTTTTTT.

The rearrangement links TRBV18 to TRBJ1-5; D ambiguous. The CDR3 is made up of 13 amino acids. The germline CDR1 and CDR2 sequences are KGHSH and LQKENI. V was shortened by 3 bases and J by 5 bases, with 8 bases between the two germline ends. CDR3 residues: CASSPGSYQPQHF. The CDR3 DNA follows: TGTGCCAGCTCACCGGGGAGTTATCAGCCCCAGCATTTT.

The chain uses TRBV7-9 and TRBJ2-7, with D perhaps given as TRBD1 or TRBD2 (5 bases each). Germline V gene sequence: CDR1 SEHNR, CDR2 FQNEAQ (reference sequence). The V end was cut by 5 bases, the J end by 0 bases, with 17 bases between. This CDR3 comprises 16 residues. The CDR3 region has the DNA TGTGCCAGCAGCCCCGTGGGGACGGGAAGCTCCTACGAGCAGTACTTC. Translated, it gives CASSPVGTGSSYEQYF.